The 8 T cell receptor beta chains below all came from one sample that was sequenced in a study of blood T cell repertoires in COVID-19. Method: immunoSEQ multiplex PCR; TCRdb's copy keeps in-frame clones and lacks some. The sample has some 250,000 clones; 75% to 90% are singletons. Sequencing was done on a sample of peripheral blood. All receptors come from an older woman with active or convalescent COVID-19.

The chain carries TRBV6-5 and TRBJ2-1; TRBD1 aligns across 9 bases. J lost 0 bases, V lost 0 bases, and 0 bases had no gene match. This CDR3 has 16 residues. Germline V lookup: CDR1 MNHEY, CDR2 SVGAGI. CDR3: CASSYSTGGSYNEQFF. In DNA form, the CDR3 reads TGTGCCAGCAGTTACTCGACAGGGGGCTCCTACAATGAGCAGTTCTTC.

Only a few counts were recorded for this clone. The V and J genes are TRBV4-2 and TRBJ2-3; 9 nucleotides match TRBD2. Germline V lookup: CDR1 LGHNA, CDR2 YNFKEQ. V gave up 1 base and J gave up 1 base; unmatched junction bases: 12. This CDR3 spans 19 amino acids. CDR3 sequence reads: CASSQASGGPGVRTDTQYF. The CDR3 bases are TGTGCCAGCAGCCAAGCCAGCGGGGGGCCAGGGGTCCGCACAGATACGCAGTATTTT.

The chain links TRBV7-2 to TRBJ2-7; perhaps TRBD1 as D (6 bases). Germline-derived CDR1 and CDR2 are SGHTA and FQGNSA. This CDR3 region has 14 residues. V was trimmed by 5 bases and J by 5 bases, leaving 16 bases between them. The CDR3 DNA follows: TGTGCCAGCAGCAGAGGGCAGGGGATCCACGAGCAGTACTTC. Residues: CASSRGQGIHEQYF.

This chain uses TRBV6-2 or TRBV6-3 with TRBJ2-2, with 15 bases matching TRBD2. Trimming took 5 bases from V and 7 from J; bases not matched to a gene: 8. Germline V gene sequence: CDR1 MNHEY, CDR2 SVGEGT. The CDR3 totals 17 residues. The chain's CDR3 is CASSPRTSGGAVGELFF. The CDR3 nucleotides read TGTGCCAGCAGTCCCCGGACTAGCGGGGGGGCCGTCGGGGAGCTGTTTTTT.

This clone was observed once. The V and J genes are TRBV19 and TRBJ2-5; no firm D call. This CDR3 region has 13 residues. Looked up from germline, CDR1 is LNHDA and CDR2 is SQIVND (reference sequence). V was pared by 5 bases and J by 1 base, with 8 bases between. CDR3 nucleotides: TGTGCCAGTAGTTCGTCACTCCAAGAGACCCAGTACTTC. Translation: CASSSSLQETQYF. Supplemented by reference TRBV19 and TRBJ2-5, the full variable domain reads DGGITQSPKYLFRKEGQNVTLSCEQNLNHDAMYWYRQDPGQGLRLIYYSQIVNDFQKGDIAEGYSVSREKKESFPLTVTSAQKNPTAFYLCASSSSLQETQYFGPGTRLLVL.

In this sample, this clone turned up a few times. The rearrangement joins TRBV5-1 to TRBJ1-1; D ambiguous. Between the trimmed V and J ends, which lost 2 bases and 1 base, there was a span of 12 bases. CDR1 and CDR2 from the germline V gene are SGHRS and YFSETQ. The CDR3 runs 15 residues. The chain's CDR3 is CASSLGAGGNTEAFF. CDR3 bases: TGCGCCAGCAGCTTAGGAGCGGGTGGGAACACTGAAGCTTTCTTT.

Only a few counts were recorded for this clone. V is TRBV11-1 and J is TRBJ2-2; D unresolved. The ends were cut back, 5 bases at V and 1 base at J, with 8 bases in the middle. The germline gives CDR1 SGHAT, CDR2 FQDESV (reference sequence). The CDR3 is 14 residues long. The CDR3 protein is CASSPNRNTGELFF. The CDR3 bases are TGTGCCAGCAGCCCGAACAGGAACACCGGGGAGCTGTTTTTT.

The rearrangement uses TRBV6-6 and TRBJ1-4, with 8 bases that match TRBD1. The CDR3 is made up of 14 amino acids. V was clipped by 4 bases and J by 6 bases; unmatched bases: 4. Germline V CDR1 and CDR2: MNHNY, SVGAGI (reference sequence). CDR3 region: CASSSGTGDEKLFF. The CDR3 DNA is TGTGCCAGCAGTTCCGGGACAGGAGATGAAAAACTGTTTTTT.